This TCR beta chain was identified in a study of tissue T cells after allogeneic stem cell transplantation. Study-wide results and limits: Anatomically similar tissues had similar TCR repertoires within each patient. Sampling depth was limited, and the cohort was small and clinically varied.

About this clone: Its antigen is as yet unknown. Gene names are the mouse ones. The read finishes 1 residue shy of the CDR3 end, and the germline J gene is used to complete it.

Time point of the sample: mouse harvest day 7 after allogeneic transplant. Each mouse received 10^7 T-cell-depleted marrow cells plus 10^6 splenic CD5+ T cells by tail vein. This mouse GVHD model was MHC-mismatched B6 to BALB/c, profiled day 7 or 14. CDR3 length: 14 residues. V shed 1 base and J 0 bases; nucleotides not matched to a gene: 2. Germline V gene lookup returns CDR1 GKSSPN and CDR2 SITVG. Clones were read by immunoSEQ multiplex PCR, and TCRdb kept only the in-frame ones, dropping some. The sample carries approximately 8,200 clones, under 55% recorded once. The receptor was derived from a female BALB/c mouse given C57BL/6 T cells with graft-versus-host disease after an allogeneic hematopoietic cell transplant. J is TRBJ1-1 and V is TRBV31; 7 bases align to TRBD1. Source material: skin. The DNA read from the CDR3 is TGTGCCTGGAGTCCCGGACAGGCAAACACAGAAGTCTTC. Its protein product is CAWSPGQANTEVF. The complete CDR3 protein is CAWSPGQANTEVFF. Full variable domain (outside the CDR3, taken from reference TRBV31 and TRBJ1-1): AQTIHQWPVAEIKAVGSPLSLGCTIKGKSSPNLYWYWQATGGTLQQLFYSITVGQVESVVQLNLSASRPKDDQFILSTEKLLLSHSGFYLCAWSPGQANTEVFFGKGTRLTVV.